This entry is about one T cell receptor beta chain. This clone's antigen is unknown. Nothing much larger sits one base from this clone, and base qualities are not available. V and J lose 4 bases and 4 bases, and a span of 11 bases separates them. The germline V gene provides CDR1 SNHLY and CDR2 FYNNEI. From its cysteine to its phenylalanine, the CDR3 spans 15 amino acids. CDR3 DNA only is kept here, 45 bases in frame from base 1. This sample is drawn from a study of vaccination and CD4 T cells after COVID-19 (dated by TCRdb to 2021 to 2024). At the level of the whole study: SARS-CoV-2 positivity had been established in the convalescent patients by nasal swab PCR, and mild disease was recorded in several of these patients and severe disease in one. The convalescent cohort comprised six males and four females, including two Hispanic individuals, seven Caucasians, two Asians and one multiracial person. Each participant got two doses of either the Pfizer-BioNTech BNT162b2 vaccine (n=8) or the Moderna mRNA-1273 vaccine (n=2). Post-COVID blood samples from convalescent patients were collected a median of roughly 100 days after diagnosis, with a range of 35 to 161 days. Post-vaccine blood samples were collected a median of about 72 days after the second vaccine dose, ranging from roughly 12 to 241 days. Overlapping spike peptide pools from SARS-CoV-2 and from the common cold coronaviruses HCoV-NL63, HCoV-OC43 and HCoV-229E were used as culture stimuli. As controls, cultures received a CEFX viral epitope pool (the positive control), an HIV-1 Nef peptide pool (the negative control), or no peptide at all. The spike-specific CD4+ TCR repertoire was compared before and after mRNA vaccination in 10 COVID-19 convalescent patients and a few infection-naive healthy vaccine recipients.

Library creation used PCR. DNA from cultured CD4+ T cells underwent TCR sequencing with the Oncomine TCR Beta short-read assay at the Johns Hopkins FTIC core. Genomic DNA was extracted from the cultured CD4+ T cells with the QIAamp micro DNA kit. Oncomine TCR Beta libraries from cultured CD4+ T cells were pooled with unique dual indexes and sequenced on an Illumina iSeq 100. As for the authors' bioinformatics: Non-productive sequences were removed, and CDR3s not starting with C, not ending with F or W, or shorter than 7 amino acids were discarded. Antigen-specific clonotypes were identified using the MANAFEST web application through comparison of peptide-stimulated wells with reference and other culture wells. To be called positive, a clone needed an FDR below 0.05, an odds ratio above 5, and a productive frequency above 0.1% in at least two of three replicate wells. Clonotypes that were significantly expanded in both SARS-CoV-2 spike wells and at least one common cold coronavirus spike condition were defined as cross-reactive. CDR3 homology was assessed with Levenshtein distances (stringdist) and unrooted phylogenetic trees (ape) in R version 3.6.1. TCRdb applied fastp at Q25 and MiXCR to the public reads, then kept only in-frame beta chains. Each entry is one CDR3 protein sequence, shown with its most common DNA and genes. In this record, the V and J calls reflect TCRdb's handling and not the investigators' own analysis. For this sample the table gives under 20,000 distinct CDR3 sequences, of which roughly half were detected only once. The ten largest clones add up to about 17% of the sample.

The treatment or condition label for this specimen denotes: roughly ten-day PBMC culture with coronavirus spike peptide pools or control peptides (ViraFEST assay). The ViraFEST assay was used in the study, in which antigen-specific T cells were expanded with peptide pools and expanded clonotypes were subsequently identified by TCR sequencing. The positive SARS-CoV-2 PCR tests of the convalescent patients were dated from March to December 2020, before the Alpha, Beta and Delta variants emerged in the United States. Each well held some 2 million PBMCs cultured with about 9.8 ug/ml peptide pools in IMDM containing roughly 4.7% human AB serum and roughly 9.3 IU/ml IL-2. On days 3 and 7, half of the culture medium was replaced with fresh IL-2-containing medium. CD4+ T cells were isolated after approximately 10 days of culture through negative selection using the EasySep CD4+ T cell isolation kit. Ficoll-Paque Plus gradient centrifugation was used to isolate PBMCs from whole blood, and the isolated PBMCs were then either used fresh or cryopreserved at -140C. Each culture condition was generally run in triplicate wells.

Broad study findings and their caveats: In convalescent patients, a median around 86% of post-vaccine SARS-CoV-2-reactive clones were detected only after vaccination, and vaccine-specific priming was suggested by this finding. The median number of SARS-CoV-2-reactive clonotypes rose from 21 after infection to a few dozen after vaccination, but the change was not significant. Relatively few convalescent patients were included in the study, and early timepoints after natural infection were not analyzed. In convalescent patients, nearly all vaccine-specific clones (304 of 307) were found to be mono-reactive for SARS-CoV-2 spike rather than cross-reactive with common cold coronaviruses.

This clonotype was sampled from a human donor who had recovered from COVID-19. Recombination connected TRBV2 to TRBJ1-6; confidence is insufficient to name the D gene. The sample taken for sequencing was CD4+ T cells from blood, cultured in vitro. The CDR3 region reads CASSVVDLYNSPLHF. The nucleotides read TGTGCCAGCAGTGTTGTAGACCTATATAATTCACCCCTCCACTTT.